This TCR beta chain was documented in a study of T cell responses to AZD1222 COVID-19 vaccine. Points from the study as a whole: Spike-wide coverage was observed for vaccine-associated CD4 TCRs, with dominant responses at 160-218 and 743-854.

The method was immunoSEQ multiplex PCR; TCRdb's version includes in-frame clones alone and lacks a portion of them. The sample yields approximately 150,000 clones, more than 90% seen once. Germline CDR1 SQVTM, CDR2 ANQGSEA. CDR3 length: 16 residues. V was cut by 8 bases and J by 3 bases, with 25 bases left in between. In the case of this clone: Its antigen is unknown.

Second-dose intervals near 4 or 12 weeks were combined. The input for sequencing was peripheral blood, taken 28 days after the second AZD1222 dose. The genes are TRBV29-1 and TRBJ2-5, with D possibly matching TRBD1 (6 bases). This receptor was identified in an adult who received the AZD1222 COVID-19 vaccine. DNA for the CDR3: TGCAGCACCCCCCTCGGAGGACAGAGAAAAAAAGAGACCCAGTACTTC. It specifies CSTPLGGQRKKETQYF.